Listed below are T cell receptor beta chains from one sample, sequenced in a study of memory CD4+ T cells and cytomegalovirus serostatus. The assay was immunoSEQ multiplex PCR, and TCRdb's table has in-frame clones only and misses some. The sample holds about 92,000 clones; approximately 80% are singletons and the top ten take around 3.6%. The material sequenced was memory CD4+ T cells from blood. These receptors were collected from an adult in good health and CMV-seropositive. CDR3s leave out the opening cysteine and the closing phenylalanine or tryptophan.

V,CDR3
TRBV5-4,ASSVRDTHNEQY
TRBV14,ASSRTGFGTEAF
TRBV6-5,ASSYGGLRGDSPLH
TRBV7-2,ASNQGAGSEGRGQF
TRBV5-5,ASSLRTGNTEAF
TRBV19,ASSIGGQAKNIQY
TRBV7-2,ASSLGPYTDTQY
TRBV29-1,SVNAGGMGYT
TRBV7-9,ASKARGTDTQY
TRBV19,ASSISRGLYEQY
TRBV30,ACSTGGTETQY
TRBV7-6,ASSRPPSNEQY
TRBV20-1,SADRVKQF
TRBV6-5,ASSYSYARNTEAF
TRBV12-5,ASGLWWGDEQF
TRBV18,ASSPGENTEAF
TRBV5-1,ASNDRYSYNEQF
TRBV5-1,ASSPDPGLATYEQY
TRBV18,ASSSSRQGTKAF
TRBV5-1,ASSFSTSGSDNEQF
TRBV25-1,ASSRGTEPYEQY
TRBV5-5,ASSFRDRGQFGANVLT
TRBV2,ASSGADEQF
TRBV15,ATSRDYYSEQF
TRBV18,ASSRGSGTSGSLNEQF
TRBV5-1,ASSTTVNTEAF
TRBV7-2,ASSPGWYTDTQY
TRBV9,ASSVGQGSYGYT
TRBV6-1,ASTRGANDYGYT
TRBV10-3,AISETTGAEKKLF
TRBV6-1,ASSFSGGTDTQY
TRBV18,ASSPVQAIGYEQY
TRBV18,ASSQQGGNTIY
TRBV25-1,ASSATSGRADTQY
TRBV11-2,ASSLGHADIQY
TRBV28,ASSSPGGTTGELF
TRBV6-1,ASSRDSRSNQPQH
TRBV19,ASSKQGAYEQY
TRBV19,ASSIMAGGPRGEQF
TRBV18,ASSQQGANEKLF
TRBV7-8,ASSRGEQPQH
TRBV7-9,ASSLMGGEETQY
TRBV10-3,AISDKGGNSNQPQH
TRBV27,ATKLAGGFNEQF
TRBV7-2,ASSALGTGELF
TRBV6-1,ASSEEAGQNTEAF
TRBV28,ASSPKGGPPPYEQY
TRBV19,ASSPGTTHPTQY
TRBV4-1,ASSQTSGTGGLWDTEAF
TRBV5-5,ASSFGQGGYEQY
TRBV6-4,ASSVYAGNTEAF
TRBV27,ASSLRGGDEQY
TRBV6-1,ASSLLTGGSQPQH
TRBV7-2,ASSRSTDNEQF
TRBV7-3,ASSLTTSGANVLT
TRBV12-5,ASGVDSMNTEAF
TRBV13,ASSSTGWSSYGNTIY
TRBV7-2,ASSLETGGYGYT
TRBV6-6,ASRGDLNEKLF